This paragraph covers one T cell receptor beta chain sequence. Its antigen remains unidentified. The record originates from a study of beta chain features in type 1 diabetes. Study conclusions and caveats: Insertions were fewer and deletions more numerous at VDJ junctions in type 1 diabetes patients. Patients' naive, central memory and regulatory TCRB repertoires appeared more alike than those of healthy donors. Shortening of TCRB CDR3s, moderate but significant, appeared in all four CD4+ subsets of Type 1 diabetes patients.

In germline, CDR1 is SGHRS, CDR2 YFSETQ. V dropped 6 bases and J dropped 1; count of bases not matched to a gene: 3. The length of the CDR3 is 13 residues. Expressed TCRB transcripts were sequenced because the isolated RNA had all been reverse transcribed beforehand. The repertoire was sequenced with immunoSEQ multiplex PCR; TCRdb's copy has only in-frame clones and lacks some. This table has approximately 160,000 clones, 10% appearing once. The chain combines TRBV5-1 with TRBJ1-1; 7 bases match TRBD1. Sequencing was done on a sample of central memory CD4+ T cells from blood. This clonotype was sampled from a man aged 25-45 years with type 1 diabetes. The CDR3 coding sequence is TGCGCCAGCACGGGGACAGCGAACACTGAAGCTTTCTTT. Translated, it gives CASTGTANTEAFF.